This is a list of T cell receptor beta chains from one sample in a study of cytomegalovirus exposure and HLA in healthy donors. The repertoire was sequenced with immunoSEQ multiplex PCR; TCRdb's copy has only in-frame clones and lacks some. The sample has about 160,000 clones, around 74% seen once; the top ten hold roughly 2%. Material: PBMCs. The receptors shown here come from a female donor in good health and CMV-seronegative. Each CDR3 is given with its conserved first and last residue. The order of the fields is J gene, V gene, clone size, D gene, CDR3 DNA, CDR3 protein. D genes are given only for firm matches. The listing skips clone size in some rows; elsewhere it reads once, few, many or a size class.

TRBJ2-1	TRBV13	NA	TRBD1	TGTGCCAGCAGCCTGGACAGGGGGCCTTACAATGAGCAGTTCTTC	CASSLDRGPYNEQFF
TRBJ1-1	TRBV6-1	once	NA	TGTGCCAGCAGCAGACAGGAAGGCACTGAAGCTTTCTTT	CASSRQEGTEAFF
TRBJ2-1	TRBV15	NA	TRBD1	TGTGCCACCAGCAGAGATCGAGACAGGGAGTTCTTC	CATSRDRDREFF
TRBJ2-3	TRBV6-5	NA	NA	TGTGCCAGCAGTTATGTGGGAGGTACAGATACGCAGTATTTT	CASSYVGGTDTQYF
TRBJ2-5	TRBV5-5	NA	NA	TGTGCCAGCAGCTGGTTAGGGGGACCACAAGAGACCCAGTACTTC	CASSWLGGPQETQYF
TRBJ1-2	TRBV6-1	NA	NA	TGTGCCAGCAGTGAAGAAATCCCGGTCTTAAACTATGGCTACACCTTC	CASSEEIPVLNYGYTF
TRBJ1-3	TRBV2	NA	NA	TGTGCCAGCAGTGGGACTAACTCTGGAAACACCATATATTTT	CASSGTNSGNTIYF
TRBJ1-6	TRBV10-3	NA	NA	TGTGCCGCGTCCACGGGTCTAAATAATTCACCCCTCCACTTT	CAASTGLNNSPLHF
TRBJ1-1	TRBV10-3	once	NA	TGTGCCATCAGTGATACAGCAGCTGAAGCTTTCTTT	CAISDTAAEAFF
TRBJ1-1	TRBV12-5	NA	NA	TGTGCTAGTGGTTTTCGGAACACTGAAGCTTTCTTT	CASGFRNTEAFF
TRBJ2-1	TRBV10-3	NA	NA	TGTGCCATCAGTGAGTCGTTGGGGAGAACCTACAATGAGCAGTTCTTC	CAISESLGRTYNEQFF
TRBJ1-1	TRBV7-9	once	NA	TGTGCCAGTAGCATACAGACAAACACTGAAGCTTTCTTT	CASSIQTNTEAFF
TRBJ1-1	TRBV7-8	once	NA	TGTGCCAGCAGCTGGAGGGTGAACACTGAAGCTTTCTTT	CASSWRVNTEAFF
TRBJ2-5	TRBV30	NA	NA	TGTGCCTGGAGATTCGGAGGGACCCAGTACTTC	CAWRFGGTQYF
TRBJ2-7	TRBV7-9	NA	TRBD1	TGTGCCAGCAGCCACGGACAGGGGATCTCCTACGAGCAGTACTTC	CASSHGQGISYEQYF
TRBJ1-6	TRBV5-4	NA	NA	TGTGCCAGCAGCAGCGGCCCGACTAATTCACCCCTCCACTTT	CASSSGPTNSPLHF
TRBJ1-2	TRBV29-1	NA	NA	TGCAGCGTTGGGTATGGCAGGCTCTATGGCTACACCTTC	CSVGYGRLYGYTF
TRBJ2-4	TRBV7-9	NA	NA	TGTGCCAGCAGCTTTTCCCCCTCAAACAGGGATGGAGCCAAAAACATTCAGTACTTC	CASSFSPSNRDGAKNIQYF
TRBJ1-3	TRBV30	NA	NA	TGTGCCTGGAGTGACTCTTTTGGAAACACCATATATTTT	CAWSDSFGNTIYF
TRBJ2-7	TRBV5-4	NA	TRBD1	TGTGCCAGCAGCTTGGAGGTCCAGGGGGCTGGCTACGAGCAGTACTTC	CASSLEVQGAGYEQYF
TRBJ1-4	TRBV7-9	few	TRBD1	TGTGCCAGCAGCTCCCCCGGGACAGGGAATGAAAAACTGTTTTTT	CASSSPGTGNEKLFF
TRBJ1-2	TRBV19	NA	TRBD1	TGTGCCACTTCAGAGGGGGCGCACTATGGCTACACCTTC	CATSEGAHYGYTF
TRBJ2-2	TRBV6-5	few	NA	TGTGCCAGCAGTTACTCGACGGCAGGGGCCACCGGGGAGCTGTTTTTT	CASSYSTAGATGELFF
TRBJ2-7	TRBV5-4	NA	TRBD1	TGTGCCAGCAGCTTGAGAGGGGGCAGAAACTACGAGCAGTACTTC	CASSLRGGRNYEQYF
TRBJ1-3	TRBV6-5	NA	TRBD1	TGTGCCAGCAGAACCGACAGGGAGTCTGGAAACACCATATATTTT	CASRTDRESGNTIYF
TRBJ1-1	TRBV2	NA	NA	TGTGCCAGCAGCCGAGCAGGGACTGAAGCTTTCTTT	CASSRAGTEAFF
TRBJ2-1	TRBV4-1	few	TRBD1	TGCGCCAGCAGCCAAGGACAGGGGCCCCCGGTCAATGAGCAGTTCTTC	CASSQGQGPPVNEQFF
TRBJ1-6	TRBV30	NA	NA	TGTGCCTGGAGTATCCCGTCAGGGTCCTCACCCCTCCACTTT	CAWSIPSGSSPLHF